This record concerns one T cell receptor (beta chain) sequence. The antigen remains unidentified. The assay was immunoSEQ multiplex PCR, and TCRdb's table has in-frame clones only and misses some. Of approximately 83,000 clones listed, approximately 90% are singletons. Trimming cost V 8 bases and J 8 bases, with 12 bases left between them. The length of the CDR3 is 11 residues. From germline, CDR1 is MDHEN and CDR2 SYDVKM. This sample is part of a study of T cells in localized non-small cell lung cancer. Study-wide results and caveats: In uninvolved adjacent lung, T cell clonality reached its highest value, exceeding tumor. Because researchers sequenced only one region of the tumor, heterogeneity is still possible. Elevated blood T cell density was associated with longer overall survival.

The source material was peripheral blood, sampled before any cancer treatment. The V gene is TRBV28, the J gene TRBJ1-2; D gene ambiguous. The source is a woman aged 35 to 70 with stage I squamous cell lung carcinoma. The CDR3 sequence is CASRRGGGYTF. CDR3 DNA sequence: TGTGCCAGCCGCCGAGGAGGGGGCTACACCTTC.